The T cell receptor beta chain described here comes from a study of blood T cell repertoires in COVID-19. Study-level information: Acute and convalescent COVID-19 samples came from the United States, Italy and Spain. The analysed material was cDNA or gDNA that came from T cells, B-cell-depleted T cells, or PBMCs.

The CDR3 is 14 residues long. Trimming took 5 bases from V and 2 from J, leaving 13 bases between them. The germline gives CDR1 SEHNR, CDR2 FQNEAQ (reference sequence). In the study's own analysis: Estimated nucleated cell counts came from reference gene primer amplification. Libraries were prepared by immunoSEQ multiplex PCR; TCRdb keeps only in-frame clonotypes and omits some of them. V, J and clone size are taken as reported in that table, and D and trimming were inferred from the DNA itself. The table shows approximately 300,000 clones, with over 75% occurring only once. This receptor was obtained from a man aged 50-60 years with active or convalescent COVID-19. The chain combines TRBV7-9 with TRBJ2-7; D is possibly TRBD1 (6 bases). Source material: peripheral blood. The CDR3 protein is CASSKRTETYEQYF. The CDR3 nucleotides read TGTGCCAGCAGCAAACGGACAGAGACCTACGAGCAGTACTTC. The full variable domain, rest sourced from reference TRBV7-9 and TRBJ2-7, is DTGVSQNPRHKITKRGQNVTFRCDPISEHNRLYWYRQTLGQGPEFLTYFQNEAQLEKSRLLSDRFSAERPKGSFSTLEIQRTEQGDSAMYLCASSKRTETYEQYFGPGTRLTVT.